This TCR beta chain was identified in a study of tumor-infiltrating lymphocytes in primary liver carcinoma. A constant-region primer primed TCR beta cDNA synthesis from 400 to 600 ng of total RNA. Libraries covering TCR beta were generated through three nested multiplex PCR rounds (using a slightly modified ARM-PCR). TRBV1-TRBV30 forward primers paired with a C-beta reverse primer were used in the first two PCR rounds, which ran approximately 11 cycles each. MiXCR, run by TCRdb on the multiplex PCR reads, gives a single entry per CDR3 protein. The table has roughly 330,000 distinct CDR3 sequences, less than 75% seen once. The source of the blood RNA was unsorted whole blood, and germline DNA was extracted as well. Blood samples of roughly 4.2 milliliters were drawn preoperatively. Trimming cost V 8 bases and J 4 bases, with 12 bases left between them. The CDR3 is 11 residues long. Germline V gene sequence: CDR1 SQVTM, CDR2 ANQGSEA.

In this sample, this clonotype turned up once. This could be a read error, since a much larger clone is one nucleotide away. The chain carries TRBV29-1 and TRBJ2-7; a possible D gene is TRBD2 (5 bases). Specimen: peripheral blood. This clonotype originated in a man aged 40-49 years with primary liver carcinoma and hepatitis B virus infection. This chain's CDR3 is CSIVGRYEQYF. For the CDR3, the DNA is TGCAGCATTGTGGGGAGATACGAGCAGTACTTC.